The entry below gives a single T cell receptor beta chain sequence along with its context. Its antigen is currently unknown. Germline values: CDR1 SNHLY, CDR2 FYNNEI. The CDR3 has 15 amino acids. V dropped 6 bases and J dropped 1; count of bases not matched to a gene: 4. The record originates from a study of cytomegalovirus exposure and HLA in healthy donors. Points from the study as a whole: Researchers counted roughly 160 TCR beta chains as cytomegalovirus-associated. Sequencing likely produced, as an artifact, a cluster of highly shared sequence variants.

The PCR used 60 Vbeta and 13 Jbeta primers. As handled by the study authors: In a later analysis, approximately 73 million unique TCR beta chains included roughly 11 million shared by two or more donors. Generated by immunoSEQ multiplex PCR, the TCRdb table keeps only in-frame clones and is missing some. V, J and clone size reflect that table, while D and trimming were determined from the DNA. The repertoire holds 160,000 or so clones, with roughly 83% as singletons. This chain joins TRBV2 and TRBJ2-1, with 9 bases matching TRBD1. The specimen was PBMCs. The sequence was obtained from a woman aged 18-29 years in good health and CMV-seronegative. The CDR3 nucleotides are TGTGCCAGCAGCTTCGACAGGGGGTCCTACAATGAGCAGTTCTTC. The encoded protein is CASSFDRGSYNEQFF.